Presented here are 20 T cell receptor beta chains from one specimen sequenced in a study of blood T cell repertoires in COVID-19. Assay: immunoSEQ multiplex PCR; the TCRdb copy retains only in-frame clones and omits some. This sample has about 210,000 clones, with 84% found just once. The specimen was PBMCs or T cells enriched from blood (not recorded which). Source of these receptors: a woman younger than 45 who had been exposed to COVID-19.

This clone was counted between two and nine times. The rearrangement joins TRBV19 to TRBJ2-1, with D perhaps matching TRBD2 (5 bases). Trimming stripped 5 bases from V and 10 bases from J, with 9 bases between. The CDR3 is 11 residues long. In germline, CDR1 is LNHDA, CDR2 SQIVND (reference sequence). Here the CDR3 reads CASSLGLEQFF. The CDR3 nucleotides read TGTGCCAGTAGTCTCGGACTGGAGCAGTTCTTC. Full variable domain (remainder filled in from reference TRBV19 and TRBJ2-1): DGGITQSPKYLFRKEGQNVTLSCEQNLNHDAMYWYRQDPGQGLRLIYYSQIVNDFQKGDIAEGYSVSREKKESFPLTVTSAQKNPTAFYLCASSLGLEQFFGPGTRLTVL.

The chain recombines TRBV6-5 with TRBJ1-1, with D unresolved. The CDR3 consists of 15 residues. Germline CDR1 MNHEY, CDR2 SVGAGI. V was shortened by 6 bases and J by 0 bases, with 14 bases between the two germline ends. This CDR3 reads CASSPPRAMNTEAFF. CDR3 nucleotide sequence: TGTGCCAGCAGCCCCCCGAGAGCAATGAACACTGAAGCTTTCTTT.

The chain combines TRBV6-5 with TRBJ1-5; 12 nucleotides line up with TRBD1. V shed 8 bases, J shed 5 bases, and the junction held 4 bases outside the gene matches. CDR3 length equals 14 residues. Germline values: CDR1 MNHEY, CDR2 SVGAGI. The CDR3 sequence is CASGGQGADQPQHF. CDR3 bases: TGTGCCAGCGGGGGACAGGGGGCCGATCAGCCCCAGCATTTT.

In this sample, this clone turned up once. The rearrangement uses TRBV2 and TRBJ1-3, with D perhaps TRBD1 (5 bases). The CDR3 spans 14 residues. CDR1 and CDR2 (germline): SNHLY, FYNNEI. V lost 7 bases to trimming and J lost 0 bases, with 10 bases between them. DNA for the CDR3: TGTGCCAGCAAGACAGATTACTCTGGAAACACCATATATTTT. Amino acids: CASKTDYSGNTIYF.

The chain carries TRBV10-3 and TRBJ1-2, with 8 bases lining up with TRBD1. Germline lookup yields CDR1 ENHRY and CDR2 SYGVKD. CDR3 size: 15 residues. V lost 0 bases, J lost 12 bases, and 12 bases stayed unmatched. This CDR3 is CAISESKSVQGVHTF. The DNA of the CDR3 is TGTGCCATCAGTGAGTCGAAATCTGTACAGGGGGTTCACACCTTC.

The J gene is TRBJ2-1, the V gene TRBV7-8, with 8 bases fitting TRBD1. CDR3 length: 14 residues. The germline V gene has CDR1 SGHVS and CDR2 FQNEAQ. V trimming: 8 bases; J trimming: 6 bases; junction bases outside the gene matches: 9. This chain's CDR3 is CASPGPTGGNEQFF. CDR3 in DNA: TGTGCCAGCCCGGGCCCAACAGGGGGCAATGAGCAGTTCTTC.

The genes are TRBV29-1 and TRBJ2-2; 7 positions match TRBD1. Germline CDR1 SQVTM, CDR2 ANQGSEA. The V gene end was trimmed by 7 bases and the J gene end by 4 bases; junction bases not matched to a gene: 9. The CDR3 consists of 14 residues. The CDR3 region has the DNA TGCAGCGCGGGACAACAGGGGTCCACCGGGGAGCTGTTTTTT. As protein: CSAGQQGSTGELFF.

V usage is TRBV7-6 and J usage is TRBJ1-6; 10 positions match TRBD1. This CDR3 comprises 15 residues. Losses at the gene ends were 5 bases for V and 8 bases for J; bases not matched to a gene: 6. Germline V gives CDR1 SGHVS, CDR2 FNYEAQ. This CDR3 is CASSLTGTGDSPLHF. The CDR3 DNA reads as TGTGCCAGCAGCCTAACCGGGACAGGGGATTCACCCCTCCACTTT.

The chain links TRBV6-2 or TRBV6-3 to TRBJ2-7; 11 bases fit TRBD2. CDR1 and CDR2 from the germline V gene are MNHEY and SVGEGT. The V and J ends lost 2 bases and 4 bases, in that order; junction bases with no gene match: 4. The CDR3 has 15 amino acids. The CDR3 DNA is TGTGCCAGCAGTTACCCCGGGACTAGCGGATACGAGCAGTACTTC. It codes for CASSYPGTSGYEQYF.

The genes are TRBV5-1 and TRBJ2-7, with D perhaps TRBD1 (6 bases). The CDR3 length is 15 residues. Trimming took off 0 bases at V and 2 bases at J, with 12 bases between the two ends. CDR1 and CDR2 (germline): SGHRS, YFSETQ. The CDR3 coding sequence is TGCGCCAGCAGCTTGGTAACCGGGACACCCTACGAGCAGTACTTC. Its translation is CASSLVTGTPYEQYF.

The rearrangement uses TRBV2 and TRBJ1-5; D possibly corresponds to TRBD1 (5 bases). Germline V CDR1 and CDR2: SNHLY, FYNNEI. The CDR3 extends over 12 amino acids. The V and J ends lost 7 bases and 6 bases respectively, with 10 bases between them. The CDR3 here is CASTSGGQPQHF. CDR3 nucleotide sequence: TGTGCCAGCACATCGGGGGGTCAGCCCCAGCATTTT.

CDR3 amino acids: CASSSGTVKNGYTF. The CDR3 region has the DNA TGTGCCAGCAGTAGTGGGACAGTGAAGAATGGCTACACCTTC. The J gene is TRBJ1-2, the V gene TRBV6-5; TRBD1 matches at 7 bases. The V and J ends lost 5 bases and 6 bases, in that order; junction bases with no gene match: 9. Germline CDR1 is MNHEY and CDR2 is SVGAGI. This CDR3 contains 14 residues.

The V call is TRBV5-1, the J call TRBJ1-2; no clear D. CDR1 and CDR2 (germline): SGHRS, YFSETQ. The ends were cut back, 3 bases at V and 7 bases at J, with 16 bases in the middle. This CDR3 comprises 14 residues. This CDR3 is CASSSQVPSGGYTF. The CDR3 DNA reads TGCGCCAGCAGCTCACAAGTCCCGTCGGGTGGCTACACCTTC.

The V and J genes are TRBV5-6 and TRBJ2-7, with 10 bases that match TRBD1. In germline, CDR1 is SGHDT, CDR2 YYEEEE. J was trimmed by 4 bases and V by 10 bases; bases with no gene match: 11. The CDR3 has 14 amino acids. The CDR3 sequence: CASTTVGQGYEQYF. Here the CDR3 DNA reads TGTGCCTCTACAACGGTGGGACAGGGGTACGAGCAGTACTTC. Drawing the rest from reference TRBV5-6 and TRBJ2-7, the complete variable domain is DAGVTQSPTHLIKTRGQQVTLRCSPKSGHDTVSWYQQALGQGPQFIFQYYEEEERQRGNFPDRFSGHQFPNYSSELNVNALLLGDSALYLCASTTVGQGYEQYFGPGTRLTVT.

The V and J genes are TRBV6-5 and TRBJ1-3, with a possible D match to TRBD1 (5 bases). Germline V gene data show CDR1 as MNHEY and CDR2 as SVGAGI. The CDR3 covers 14 residues. Trimming stripped 3 bases from V and 2 bases from J, with 8 bases between. CDR3 coding DNA: TGTGCCAGCAGTTATCAGGGAACTGGAAACACCATATATTTT. It specifies CASSYQGTGNTIYF.

The chain links TRBV7-6 to TRBJ1-1; TRBD1 is a possible D gene (5 bases). Germline V lookup: CDR1 SGHVS, CDR2 FNYEAQ. The CDR3 runs 15 residues. Deletions cut 2 bases from V and 3 bases from J, with 13 bases between. The CDR3 here is CASSLSIGGYTEAFF. The CDR3 DNA is TGTGCCAGCAGCTTAAGTATCGGGGGTTACACTGAAGCTTTCTTT.

This chain links TRBV29-1 with TRBJ1-4, with D unresolved. CDR1 and CDR2 (germline): SQVTM, ANQGSEA. The CDR3 extends over 14 amino acids. The V end was cut by 6 bases, the J end by 0 bases, with 11 bases between. The DNA for the CDR3 is TGCAGCGTGCAATACACCTCAACTAATGAAAAACTGTTTTTT. Protein product: CSVQYTSTNEKLFF.

The rearrangement joins TRBV11-2 to TRBJ2-1; D might be TRBD1 (7 bases). The CDR3 totals 14 residues. The V gene's germline CDR1 is SGHAT and CDR2 FQNNGV. The germline V and J ends were trimmed by 6 bases and 1 base, with 10 bases remaining between them. The CDR3 reads CASRAGGSYNEQFF. The CDR3 nucleotides are TGTGCCAGCAGAGCAGGGGGGTCCTACAATGAGCAGTTCTTC.

This chain joins TRBV9 and TRBJ2-1; weak D call: TRBD1 (6 bases). CDR3 length: 14 amino acids. The germline CDR1 and CDR2 sequences are SGDLS and YYNGEE. Trimming removed 4 bases from V and 3 bases from J, with 11 bases in between. CDR3 region: CASSSRGGYNEQFF. As DNA, the CDR3 is TGTGCCAGCAGCTCCAGAGGGGGCTACAATGAGCAGTTCTTC.

V is TRBV7-9 and J is TRBJ1-4; D ambiguous. Per germline, CDR1 SEHNR and CDR2 FQNEAQ (reference sequence). CDR3 length equals 14 residues. V was shortened by 5 bases and J by 8 bases, with 15 bases between the two germline ends. The CDR3 DNA follows: TGTGCCAGCAGCCACTCGATGGGAGGGGAAAAACTGTTTTTT. It yields the protein CASSHSMGGEKLFF. Based on the CDR3 plus reference TRBV7-9 and TRBJ1-4, the full variable domain is DTGVSQNPRHKITKRGQNVTFRCDPISEHNRLYWYRQTLGQGPEFLTYFQNEAQLEKSRLLSDRFSAERPKGSFSTLEIQRTEQGDSAMYLCASSHSMGGEKLFFGSGTQLSVL.